The 8 T cell receptor beta chains presented below share a single source sample, sequenced in a study of OX40 agonist ivuxolimab in advanced cancers. Measured with immunoSEQ multiplex PCR; TCRdb has only the in-frame clones, and not every one. The sample carries around 15,000 clones, about 78% recorded once. Sequencing used CD4+ or CD8+ T cells sorted from blood, obtained in a trial of the OX40 agonist ivuxolimab. The receptors were gathered from an adult with an advanced solid tumor such as melanoma, head and neck, liver or kidney cancer.

The CDR3 DNA reads TGTGCCAGCAGCGTGGTCTCGGGACCCACAGATACGCAGTATTTT. The encoded protein is CASSVVSGPTDTQYF. The chain employs TRBV9 and TRBJ2-3; D tentatively reads TRBD1 or TRBD2 (5 bases each). This CDR3 is 15 amino acids long. Trimming stripped 2 bases from V and 2 bases from J, with 12 bases between. Germline loops: CDR1 SGDLS, CDR2 YYNGEE.

The V gene is TRBV6-5, the J gene TRBJ1-2; 9 positions match TRBD1. V dropped 0 bases and J dropped 13; count of bases not matched to a gene: 12. The germline gives CDR1 MNHEY, CDR2 SVGAGI. This CDR3 region has 15 residues. For the CDR3, the DNA is TGTGCCAGCAGTTACTCGAGTTGGGACAGGGCGGCCCTCACCTTC. It yields the protein CASSYSSWDRAALTF.

The count of this clone is one. Here the CDR3 reads CARPGQGGLNTEAFF. The CDR3 region has the DNA TGTGCCAGACCGGGACAGGGGGGTTTGAACACTGAAGCTTTCTTT. The chain carries TRBV2 and TRBJ1-1; 11 positions match TRBD1. The germline gives CDR1 SNHLY, CDR2 FYNNEI. V dropped 9 bases and J dropped 0; count of bases not matched to a gene: 6. CDR3 size: 15 residues.

This clone was seen only a few times. The chain couples TRBV5-1 to TRBJ1-1; a possible D gene is TRBD1 (5 bases). The CDR3 loop spans 11 amino acids. V was shortened by 0 bases and J by 10 bases, with 7 bases between the two germline ends. CDR1 and CDR2 from the germline V gene are SGHRS and YFSETQ. CDR3 nucleotide sequence: TGCGCCAGCAGCTTGGACGGGGGAGCTTTCTTT. Translated: CASSLDGGAFF.

This chain connects TRBV7-2 to TRBJ2-5; D is possibly TRBD2 (5 bases). The CDR3 extends over 15 amino acids. The germline V gene has CDR1 SGHTA and CDR2 FQGNSA. Trimming pared 5 bases from V and 5 bases from J, leaving 18 bases between. This CDR3 is CASSPSPSDWETQYF. CDR3 sequence (DNA): TGTGCCAGCAGCCCTTCCCCTTCGGACTGGGAGACCCAGTACTTC. Combining the CDR3 with reference TRBV7-2 and TRBJ2-5 gives the whole variable domain GAGVSQSPSNKVTEKGKDVELRCDPISGHTALYWYRQSLGQGLEFLIYFQGNSAPDKSGLPSDRFSAERTGGSVSTLTIQRTQQEDSAVYLCASSPSPSDWETQYFGPGTRLLVL.

The chain carries TRBV7-6 and TRBJ2-3; the D is unclear. Germline V lookup: CDR1 SGHVS, CDR2 FNYEAQ. Deletions cut 4 bases from V and 6 bases from J, with 11 bases between. CDR3 size: 13 residues. DNA of the CDR3: TGTGCCAGCAGCTCTGGCTTTGGTGATACGCAGTATTTT. This sequence encodes CASSSGFGDTQYF.

This clone was seen only a few times. The chain recombines TRBV7-9 with TRBJ2-1; D is unresolved. V lost 2 bases, J lost 5 bases, and 7 bases lay in between. CDR1 SEHNR and CDR2 FQNEAQ come from the germline V gene (reference sequence). The CDR3 is 13 residues long. The CDR3 region is CASSLLTNNEQFF. The CDR3 region has the DNA TGTGCCAGCAGCTTATTGACAAACAATGAGCAGTTCTTC.

This clone came up once. The rearrangement joins TRBV6-1 to TRBJ2-1; D uncertain. CDR3 length equals 14 residues. CDR1 is MNHNS and CDR2 is SASEGT in the germline V gene. Trimming stripped 6 bases from V and 13 bases from J, with 22 bases between. The CDR3 DNA sequence: TGTGCCAGCAGGGCGAGGACCCTATTCAGGCTCCAGTTCTTC. It yields the protein CASRARTLFRLQFF.